The 2 T cell receptor beta chains listed next were all sequenced from one sample in a study of neoadjuvant anti-PD-1 for oral cavity cancer. Clones were sequenced by immunoSEQ multiplex PCR, and TCRdb holds only the in-frame ones, with some missing. In the table there are about 81,000 clones, 70% to 85% of which are singletons. The input for sequencing was PBMCs, taken before nivolumab (anti-PD-1) treatment. Receptor source: a person aged 35-80 years with oral cavity squamous cell carcinoma.

In this sample, this clone turned up a few times. This sequence joins TRBV15 and TRBJ2-2; TRBD1 agrees at 7 bases. With 1 base clipped from V and 1 base from J, the junction kept 9 bases outside the gene matches. CDR3 length equals 18 residues. In germline, CDR1 is LNHNV, CDR2 YYDKDF (reference sequence). The CDR3: CATSRGNVGTVNTGELFF. The CDR3, as DNA: TGTGCCACCAGCAGAGGGAACGTAGGGACAGTGAACACCGGGGAGCTGTTTTTT.

This clone showed up just once. V gene TRBV28 combines with J gene TRBJ2-5; 8 bases fit TRBD1. CDR1 and CDR2 from the germline V gene are MDHEN and SYDVKM. CDR3 length: 16 amino acids. V was clipped by 4 bases and J by 3 bases; unmatched bases: 10. DNA of the CDR3: TGTGCCAGCAGTTATTTTAGAAGGACAGGGAAAGAGACCCAGTACTTC. Encoded protein: CASSYFRRTGKETQYF.